The 18 T cell receptor beta chains given below trace back to one sample, sequenced in a study of cytomegalovirus exposure and HLA in healthy donors. Measured with immunoSEQ multiplex PCR; TCRdb has only the in-frame clones, and not every one. The data hold approximately 53,000 clones, with roughly 93% observed a single time. Sequenced material: PBMCs. The source of these receptors is a man younger than 35 in good health and CMV-seronegative.

This rearrangement joins TRBV28 to TRBJ2-1, with a possible D match to TRBD2 (6 bases). Trimming took 2 bases from V and 9 from J, leaving 14 bases between them. This CDR3 has 14 amino acids. Germline-derived CDR1 and CDR2 are MDHEN and SYDVKM. CDR3: CASSLMEGRSEQFF. The CDR3 coding sequence is TGTGCCAGCAGTTTAATGGAGGGCCGTAGTGAGCAGTTCTTC.

This clone was found once. The rearrangement links TRBV14 to TRBJ1-1; D is possibly TRBD1 (6 bases). The CDR3 has 18 residues. Between the trimmed V and J ends, which lost 5 bases and 2 bases, there was a span of 24 bases. Per germline, CDR1 SGHDN and CDR2 FVKESK. In nucleotides, the CDR3 is TGTGCCAGCAGCATCCGAACCGGGACATCCAGAGTCAACACTGAAGCTTTCTTT. Protein: CASSIRTGTSRVNTEAFF.

V and J are TRBV7-8 and TRBJ2-5, with TRBD1 matching over 9 bases. From germline, CDR1 is SGHVS and CDR2 FQNEAQ. The V and J ends lost 2 bases and 3 bases, in that order; junction bases with no gene match: 4. The CDR3 extends over 15 amino acids. DNA of the CDR3: TGTGCCAGCAGCTTACCGGGACAGGGAGAAGAGACCCAGTACTTC. Its protein product is CASSLPGQGEETQYF.

The chain uses TRBV2 and TRBJ2-3; a weak D match, TRBD2 (6 bases). Germline CDR1 is SNHLY and CDR2 is FYNNEI. V lost 1 base and J 6 bases, leaving 17 bases between the germline ends. There are 16 residues in the CDR3. Here the CDR3 reads CASSEGWEVVWDTQYF. DNA for the CDR3: TGTGCCAGCAGTGAAGGATGGGAGGTGGTCTGGGATACGCAGTATTTT.

This chain joins TRBV4-1 and TRBJ2-7, with D perhaps matching TRBD1 (6 bases). The CDR3 runs to 13 residues. Looked up from germline, CDR1 is MGHRA and CDR2 is YSYEKL. V dropped 4 bases and J dropped 6 bases, with 13 bases sitting between them. In nucleotides, the CDR3 is TGCGCCAGCAGCCCGGCACAGGGTTTCGAGCAGTACTTC. Its protein is CASSPAQGFEQYF.

V usage is TRBV5-6 and J usage is TRBJ2-5; weak D call: TRBD2 (5 bases). The V end lost 1 base, the J end lost 1 base, and 5 bases lay between the germline ends. The CDR3 is made up of 13 amino acids. CDR1 SGHDT and CDR2 YYEEEE come from the germline V gene. The CDR3 nucleotides are TGTGCCAGCAGCTTGACTAGCCAAGAGACCCAGTACTTC. This sequence encodes CASSLTSQETQYF.

V is TRBV5-6 and J is TRBJ2-7; 7 bases line up with TRBD2. Per the germline V gene, CDR1 is SGHDT and CDR2 is YYEEEE. The CDR3 length is 13 residues. Trimming took 2 bases from V and 3 from J; bases not matched to a gene: 2. As DNA, the CDR3 is TGTGCCAGCAGCTTACCTAGCGGCTACGAGCAGTACTTC. Its protein product is CASSLPSGYEQYF.

V gene TRBV9 combines with J gene TRBJ2-7; 8 bases match TRBD2. Trimming at V came to 0 bases and at J to 3 bases, leaving 5 bases not matched to a gene. This CDR3 comprises 15 residues. Per the germline V gene, CDR1 is SGDLS and CDR2 is YYNGEE. CDR3 nucleotides: TGTGCCAGCAGCGTAGCTACGGGACTAGGCTACGAGCAGTACTTC. Protein: CASSVATGLGYEQYF. The entire variable domain, with the rest obtained from reference TRBV9 and TRBJ2-7, is as follows: DSGVTQTPKHLITATGQRVTLRCSPRSGDLSVYWYQQSLDQGLQFLIQYYNGEERAKGNILERFSAQQFPDLHSELNLSSLELGDSALYFCASSVATGLGYEQYFGPGTRLTVT.

This clone was seen a few times. The chain links TRBV5-5 to TRBJ2-1, with D possibly TRBD1 on 6 matching bases. Germline V gene lookup returns CDR1 SGHKS and CDR2 YYEKEE (reference sequence). The germline V and J ends were trimmed by 0 bases and 4 bases, with 14 bases remaining between them. The CDR3 runs to 16 residues. The CDR3 sequence is CASSLGTETGYNEQFF. The CDR3 DNA is TGTGCCAGCAGCTTGGGGACAGAGACTGGTTACAATGAGCAGTTCTTC.

V gene TRBV28 combines with J gene TRBJ2-1; 12 bases are shared with TRBD2. Germline trimming cut 2 bases from V and 6 bases from J; bases unmatched to any gene: 8. CDR1 and CDR2 from the germline V gene are MDHEN and SYDVKM. The CDR3 totals 17 residues. The CDR3 protein is CASSLNRLAGAFNEQFF. CDR3 coding DNA: TGTGCCAGCAGTTTAAACCGACTAGCGGGAGCATTCAATGAGCAGTTCTTC.

Remarks on this clone: This sample also contains other DNA sequences that code for the same CDR3. The CDR3 reads CASSVGGPYEQYF. DNA of the CDR3: TGTGCCAGCAGTGTGGGGGGGCCCTACGAGCAGTACTTC. The chain links TRBV2 to TRBJ2-7; possibly TRBD2 for D (7 bases). This CDR3 comprises 13 residues. Germline lookup yields CDR1 SNHLY and CDR2 FYNNEI. V lost 4 bases and J lost 2, with 9 bases in between.

The V and J genes are TRBV5-5 and TRBJ2-3; 10 bases agree with TRBD1. Trimming took 4 bases from V and 6 from J; bases not matched to a gene: 11. Looked up from germline, CDR1 is SGHKS and CDR2 is YYEKEE (reference sequence). The CDR3 loop spans 16 amino acids. The CDR3 DNA is TGTGCCAGCAGCCTTTTGGGACAGGGGTTAAGCGATACGCAGTATTTT. Its translation: CASSLLGQGLSDTQYF.

The rearrangement joins TRBV9 to TRBJ2-1; 7 nucleotides agree with TRBD2. The CDR3 has 16 amino acids. J gave up 6 bases and V 0 bases, and 9 bases lay outside the gene matches. CDR1 is SGDLS and CDR2 is YYNGEE in the germline V gene. CDR3 sequence reads: CASSVGVSREFNEQFF. CDR3 nucleotide sequence: TGTGCCAGCAGCGTAGGAGTCTCGCGGGAGTTCAATGAGCAGTTCTTC.

The genes are TRBV19 and TRBJ1-2; D possibly corresponds to TRBD1 (5 bases). The ends were cut back, 2 bases at V and 4 bases at J, with 14 bases in the middle. This CDR3 region has 15 residues. Germline lookup yields CDR1 LNHDA and CDR2 SQIVND (reference sequence). CDR3 sequence: CASSIRGQVTYGYTF. In DNA, the CDR3 is TGTGCCAGTAGTATAAGGGGCCAAGTTACCTATGGCTACACCTTC.

In DNA form, the CDR3 reads TGTGCCTGGAGAGCGGGGGGGACCTCCTACGAGCAGTACTTC. It is translated as CAWRAGGTSYEQYF. The chain carries TRBV30 and TRBJ2-7; 10 positions agree with TRBD2. Looked up from germline, CDR1 is GTSNPN and CDR2 is SVGIG (reference sequence). This CDR3 spans 14 amino acids. J lost 0 bases, V lost 3 bases, and 2 bases had no gene match.

The chain is built from TRBV11-2 and TRBJ2-3; 9 bases are shared with TRBD2. The CDR3 loop spans 17 amino acids. CDR1 and CDR2 from the germline V gene are SGHAT and FQNNGV. V gave up 7 bases and J gave up 0 bases; unmatched junction bases: 11. The CDR3 is CASTTLTSGKSTDTQYF. CDR3 nucleotide sequence: TGTGCCAGCACCACTCTGACTAGCGGAAAGAGCACAGATACGCAGTATTTT.

The J gene is TRBJ2-3, the V gene TRBV27, with 13 bases identical to TRBD2. V was clipped by 5 bases and J by 5 bases; unmatched bases: 4. CDR1 and CDR2 from the germline V gene are MNHEY and SMNVEV (reference sequence). CDR3 length: 15 residues. The CDR3 protein is CASSGWTSGRDTQYF. The CDR3, as DNA: TGTGCCAGCAGTGGCTGGACTAGCGGGAGAGATACGCAGTATTTT.

The chain joins TRBV6-5 to TRBJ2-1; 11 positions agree with TRBD2. Germline V gene data show CDR1 as MNHEY and CDR2 as SVGAGI. J gave up 6 bases and V 8 bases, and 3 bases lay outside the gene matches. CDR3 length: 13 amino acids. The CDR3 protein is CASGLAGSNEQFF. The CDR3 DNA reads TGTGCCAGCGGACTAGCGGGTTCCAATGAGCAGTTCTTC.